The next 23 T cell receptor beta chains were all read from a single sample in a study of radiation and T cells in renal cell carcinoma. Time point described: blood 4 weeks post-SBRT, at nephrectomy. Treatment here: 15 Gy SBRT to primary tumor, nephrectomy 4 weeks later. Sequencing used immunoSEQ multiplex PCR; TCRdb keeps in-frame clones, though not all of them. The sample carries about 86,000 clones, around 85% recorded once. Here the sequenced sample was blood, taken from a patient whose treatment included radiotherapy and nephrectomy. These receptors were collected from a man aged 50-60 years with renal cell carcinoma.

The rearrangement links TRBV19 to TRBJ2-2; maybe TRBD1 (6 bases). CDR3 length equals 15 residues. Germline assignment: CDR1 LNHDA and CDR2 SQIVND (reference sequence). V was shortened by 5 bases and J by 4 bases, with 14 bases between the two germline ends. The CDR3 spells CASSVPDSPTGELFF. As DNA, the CDR3 is TGTGCCAGTAGTGTACCGGACAGCCCCACCGGGGAGCTGTTTTTT.

The rearrangement links TRBV6-6 to TRBJ1-3; D possibly corresponds to TRBD1 (5 bases). Germline-derived CDR1 and CDR2 are MNHNY and SVGAGI (reference sequence). V was pared by 7 bases and J by 7 bases, with 14 bases between. This CDR3 is 13 amino acids long. The CDR3 is CASTSGKGNTIYF. Here the CDR3 DNA reads TGTGCCAGCACCTCCGGGAAGGGGAACACCATATATTTT.

There are many counts of this clone. This rearrangement joins TRBV6-5 to TRBJ1-1; 9 nucleotides line up with TRBD1. CDR3 length: 15 residues. V trimming: 6 bases; J trimming: 0 bases; junction bases outside the gene matches: 5. The germline V gene has CDR1 MNHEY and CDR2 SVGAGI. The CDR3 bases are TGTGCCAGCAGGGTTTGGACAGGGGTGAACACTGAAGCTTTCTTT. Encoded protein: CASRVWTGVNTEAFF.

This clone has only a few counts. This rearrangement joins TRBV4-1 to TRBJ1-1; no firm D call. The CDR3 extends over 13 amino acids. Trimming took 4 bases from V and 0 from J, leaving 6 bases between them. Germline V gene lookup returns CDR1 MGHRA and CDR2 YSYEKL. The CDR3 loop reads CASSLLLNTEAFF. The CDR3 DNA reads TGCGCCAGCAGCCTCCTCTTGAACACTGAAGCTTTCTTT.

The rearrangement uses TRBV7-9 and TRBJ1-5; D is unresolved. From germline, CDR1 is SEHNR and CDR2 FQNEAQ (reference sequence). Trimming cost V 5 bases and J 5 bases, with 16 bases left between them. The CDR3 totals 15 residues. The CDR3 DNA follows: TGTGCCAGCAGCCGATTTTCGGGGTCAGATCAGCCCCAGCATTTT. Protein: CASSRFSGSDQPQHF.

This rearrangement joins TRBV5-1 to TRBJ2-7, with D tentatively TRBD1 or TRBD2 (5 bases each). Germline CDR1 reads SGHRS; CDR2 reads YFSETQ. The CDR3 is made up of 16 amino acids. V was clipped by 0 bases and J by 7 bases, with 20 bases between them. This chain's CDR3 is CASSLAGWGISGEQYF. DNA for the CDR3: TGCGCCAGCAGCTTGGCTGGGTGGGGGATTTCTGGGGAGCAGTACTTC.

V is TRBV4-2 and J is TRBJ1-2, with D hard to call. V was cut by 4 bases and J by 6 bases, with 15 bases left in between. CDR1 is LGHNA, CDR2 YNFKEQ, per germline. This CDR3 contains 14 residues. The CDR3 spells CASSRKDGGNGYTF. The CDR3 DNA reads TGTGCCAGCAGCCGCAAGGATGGTGGAAATGGCTACACCTTC.

The chain recombines TRBV6-1 with TRBJ2-7; TRBD1 is a possible D gene (6 bases). The germline V and J ends were trimmed by 11 bases and 0 bases, with 32 bases remaining between them. Germline V gene sequence: CDR1 MNHNS, CDR2 SASEGT. This CDR3 has 19 amino acids. The CDR3 DNA sequence: TGTGCCTCCAGTGGGGACGAGGGGGTCGACGCCCGGAGCTCCTACGAGCAGTACTTC. This encodes CASSGDEGVDARSSYEQYF.

This clone was seen a handful of times. The rearrangement joins TRBV29-1 to TRBJ1-2, with 7 bases aligning to TRBD1. Looked up from germline, CDR1 is SQVTM and CDR2 is ANQGSEA. CDR3 length equals 11 residues. Losses at the gene ends were 4 bases for V and 7 bases for J; bases not matched to a gene: 3. The CDR3 protein is CSVGQGGGYTF. The CDR3 nucleotides read TGCAGCGTTGGACAGGGAGGTGGCTACACCTTC.

The chain links TRBV5-1 to TRBJ1-1, with D perhaps matching TRBD1 (6 bases). CDR1 SGHRS and CDR2 YFSETQ come from the germline V gene. V was cut by 0 bases and J by 3 bases, with 12 bases left in between. The length of the CDR3 is 15 residues. CDR3 region: CASSLEGGIYTEAFF. The CDR3, as DNA: TGCGCCAGCAGCTTGGAAGGGGGGATTTACACTGAAGCTTTCTTT.

V and J are TRBV5-1 and TRBJ2-3; D unclear. Germline V gives CDR1 SGHRS, CDR2 YFSETQ. Deletions cut 5 bases from V and 0 bases from J, with 7 bases between. This CDR3 comprises 13 residues. DNA for the CDR3: TGCGCCAGCAGTACTACCAGCACAGATACGCAGTATTTT. This gives the protein CASSTTSTDTQYF. Full variable domain (outside the CDR3, taken from reference TRBV5-1 and TRBJ2-3): KAGVTQTPRYLIKTRGQQVTLSCSPISGHRSVSWYQQTPGQGLQFLFEYFSETQRNKGNFPGRFSGRQFSNSRSEMNVSTLELGDSALYLCASSTTSTDTQYFGPGTRLTVL.

V and J are TRBV10-3 and TRBJ1-5; D may be TRBD1 (5 bases). The germline gives CDR1 ENHRY, CDR2 SYGVKD. V was pared by 10 bases and J by 4 bases, with 17 bases between. The CDR3 loop spans 14 amino acids. The chain's CDR3 is CASSGTGENQPQHF. The CDR3 bases are TGTGCCAGTTCCGGGACGGGAGAAAATCAGCCCCAGCATTTT.

This clone has a handful of counts. The V gene is TRBV5-1, the J gene TRBJ1-1, with no clear D. CDR3 size: 13 residues. Trimming pared 2 bases from V and 3 bases from J, leaving 8 bases between. Germline assignment: CDR1 SGHRS and CDR2 YFSETQ. CDR3 residues: CASSFGPYTEAFF. The CDR3 DNA is TGCGCCAGCAGCTTTGGGCCTTACACTGAAGCTTTCTTT.

The J gene is TRBJ1-1, the V gene TRBV30; D is ambiguous. Germline CDR1 reads GTSNPN; CDR2 reads SVGIG (reference sequence). The germline V and J ends were trimmed by 0 bases and 6 bases, with 8 bases remaining between them. This CDR3 spans 12 amino acids. CDR3 DNA sequence: TGTGCCTGGAGTGTACTAGGGCCTGAAGCTTTCTTT. Translated, it gives CAWSVLGPEAFF.

The rearrangement uses TRBV27 and TRBJ1-2; 9 nucleotides line up with TRBD1. The CDR3 has 14 amino acids. Germline V gives CDR1 MNHEY, CDR2 SMNVEV (reference sequence). Trimming removed 5 bases from V and 8 bases from J; junction bases left unmatched: 9. The CDR3 region has the DNA TGTGCCAGCAGTGGTCGGGACAGGGTCAGAGGCTACACCTTC. It yields the protein CASSGRDRVRGYTF.

This chain connects TRBV7-6 to TRBJ2-7; D tentatively fits TRBD1 or TRBD2 (5 bases each). Per germline, CDR1 SGHVS and CDR2 FNYEAQ. The CDR3 runs 14 residues. The V gene lost 6 bases and the J gene lost 0 bases, with 12 bases spanning the gap. The CDR3: CASRQGPSSYEQYF. In nucleotides, the CDR3 is TGTGCCAGCAGGCAGGGACCGAGCTCCTACGAGCAGTACTTC.

The rearrangement uses TRBV11-2 and TRBJ1-1; D is unresolved. V lost 5 bases and J lost 1, with 8 bases in between. The CDR3 length is 13 residues. Germline assignment: CDR1 SGHAT and CDR2 FQNNGV. The CDR3 coding sequence is TGTGCCAGCAGCCGGGTGAGGAACACTGAAGCTTTCTTT. This gives the protein CASSRVRNTEAFF. Variable domain in full (rest from reference TRBV11-2 and TRBJ1-1): EAGVAQSPRYKIIEKRQSVAFWCNPISGHATLYWYQQILGQGPKLLIQFQNNGVVDDSQLPKDRFSAERLKGVDSTLKIQPAKLEDSAVYLCASSRVRNTEAFFGQGTRLTVV.

The J gene is TRBJ1-1, the V gene TRBV2; 9 bases are shared with TRBD1. Trimming at V came to 6 bases and at J to 4 bases, leaving 12 bases not matched to a gene. Germline CDR1 is SNHLY and CDR2 is FYNNEI. CDR3 length: 16 residues. CDR3 amino acids: CASRVSPGTGTTEAFF. The CDR3 bases are TGTGCCAGCAGAGTATCCCCCGGGACAGGGACCACTGAAGCTTTCTTT.

The rearrangement links TRBV4-2 to TRBJ1-5; perhaps TRBD1 as D (6 bases). The CDR3 loop spans 17 amino acids. With 2 bases removed from V and 1 base from J, the gap between germline ends came to 15 bases. The germline V gene encodes CDR1 LGHNA and CDR2 YNFKEQ. The CDR3, as DNA: TGTGCCAGCAGCCAATTCCTGGACAGACAAAGCAATCAGCCCCAGCATTTT. Translating it yields CASSQFLDRQSNQPQHF.

The rearrangement joins TRBV7-9 to TRBJ1-3; maybe TRBD1 (6 bases). Germline CDR1 is SEHNR and CDR2 is FQNEAQ (reference sequence). Trimming cost V 4 bases and J 4 bases, with 17 bases left between them. This CDR3 region has 16 residues. Here the CDR3 DNA reads TGTGCCAGCAGCTCGGGGGGCCTGCGCTGGGGAAACACCATATATTTT. Protein: CASSSGGLRWGNTIYF.

This sequence joins TRBV5-1 and TRBJ1-1; TRBD1 matches at 7 bases. This CDR3 region has 15 residues. V lost 4 bases, J lost 4 bases, and 10 bases stayed unmatched. Germline V lookup: CDR1 SGHRS, CDR2 YFSETQ. The CDR3 DNA reads TGCGCCAGCAGCCCCATCCAGGGGGAGGGCACTGAAGCTTTCTTT. Its translation: CASSPIQGEGTEAFF.

Of note for this clone: This specimen includes other DNA sequences encoding the same CDR3. The chain uses TRBV18 and TRBJ1-1; D gene uncertain. The V end was cut by 0 bases, the J end by 1 base, with 3 bases between. CDR1 is KGHSH, CDR2 LQKENI, per germline. The CDR3 loop spans 13 amino acids. The CDR3 protein is CASSPPGNTEAFF. DNA of the CDR3: TGTGCCAGCTCACCACCAGGGAACACTGAAGCTTTCTTT.

This clone was detected only a few times. The V and J genes are TRBV4-2 and TRBJ2-7; D may correspond to TRBD1 or TRBD2 (5 bases each). V lost 0 bases, J lost 9 bases, and 12 bases lay in between. The germline V gene encodes CDR1 LGHNA and CDR2 YNFKEQ. The CDR3 spans 13 residues. The chain's CDR3 is CASSQDLRGGQYF. The CDR3, as DNA: TGTGCCAGCAGCCAAGATCTGAGGGGCGGGCAGTACTTC.